These 17 T cell receptor beta chains were sequenced from one sample in a study of identifying expanded T cells in peripheral blood. TCRdb keeps only in-frame clones here, not all; method: immunoSEQ multiplex PCR. The sample holds roughly 63,000 clones, approximately 83% seen once. The sequenced sample was blood. The receptors here all came from a person aged 18 to 70 in good health.

This clone was recorded only once. V gene TRBV29-1 combines with J gene TRBJ1-1; 10 bases are shared with TRBD1. Germline V gene sequence: CDR1 SQVTM, CDR2 ANQGSEA. The CDR3 is 14 residues long. V lost 7 bases, J lost 1 base, and 6 bases stayed unmatched. The CDR3 sequence: CSGTGTGENTEAFF. The CDR3 bases are TGCAGCGGTACCGGGACAGGGGAGAACACTGAAGCTTTCTTT. The variable domain in full, completed from reference TRBV29-1 and TRBJ1-1, reads SAVISQKPSRDICQRGTSLTIQCQVDSQVTMMFWYRQQPGQSLTLIATANQGSEATYESGFVIDKFPISRPNLTFSTLTVSNMSPEDSSIYLCSGTGTGENTEAFFGQGTRLTVV.

This clone was seen more than once but under ten times. The rearrangement uses TRBV7-2 and TRBJ2-2; D gene unclear. The germline V and J ends were trimmed by 8 bases and 3 bases, with 7 bases remaining between them. Germline loops: CDR1 SGHTA, CDR2 FQGNSA. This CDR3 spans 12 amino acids. As DNA, the CDR3 is TGTGCCAGCGACCGCCACACCGGGGAGCTGTTTTTT. Protein sequence: CASDRHTGELFF.

DNA for the CDR3: TGTGCCCGGTCCGGGGCATTGAATTCTGGAAACACCATATATTTT. It codes for CARSGALNSGNTIYF. The V and J genes are TRBV30 and TRBJ1-3, with D possibly matching TRBD1 (5 bases). The CDR3 extends over 15 amino acids. Trimming left V 8 bases short and J 1 base short, with 18 bases between. Germline CDR1 and CDR2: GTSNPN and SVGIG (reference sequence).

The chain joins TRBV30 to TRBJ1-1; D gene unclear. V was cut by 2 bases and J by 2 bases, with 6 bases left in between. The CDR3 runs to 12 residues. Germline lookup yields CDR1 GTSNPN and CDR2 SVGIG (reference sequence). The CDR3 DNA sequence: TGTGCCTGGAGTCAAAGTAACACTGAAGCTTTCTTT. It encodes CAWSQSNTEAFF.

The J gene is TRBJ2-1, the V gene TRBV10-3; TRBD1 is a possible D gene (6 bases). The CDR3 length is 13 residues. Germline-derived CDR1 and CDR2 are ENHRY and SYGVKD. Trimming removed 2 bases at V and 6 bases at J, with 8 bases between. The CDR3 protein is CAISETGFNEQFF. Written as DNA, the CDR3 is TGTGCCATCAGTGAGACAGGGTTCAATGAGCAGTTCTTC.

CDR3 DNA: TGCAGCGTCGTACCCGGGACACTTCTAGCGGGACAGCGGATAAGTACAGATACGCAGTATTTT. Encoded protein: CSVVPGTLLAGQRISTDTQYF. The V gene is TRBV29-1, the J gene TRBJ2-3, with 9 bases that match TRBD2. The CDR3 is made up of 21 amino acids. The ends lost 6 bases at V and 3 bases at J; junction bases unmatched: 28. Germline V lookup: CDR1 SQVTM, CDR2 ANQGSEA.

V usage is TRBV6-5 and J usage is TRBJ2-2; 8 positions agree with TRBD1. Trimming at V came to 6 bases and at J to 1 base, leaving 1 base not matched to a gene. CDR1 and CDR2 from the germline V gene are MNHEY and SVGAGI. The CDR3 loop spans 14 amino acids. In DNA form, the CDR3 reads TGTGCCAGCAGCGGACAGGGGAACACCGGGGAGCTGTTTTTT. Translated: CASSGQGNTGELFF.

The chain is built from TRBV5-6 and TRBJ2-3, with D unclear. Germline assignment: CDR1 SGHDT and CDR2 YYEEEE. This CDR3 is built from 13 residues. The V and J ends lost 3 bases and 3 bases respectively, with 8 bases between them. The CDR3 coding sequence is TGTGCCAGCAGCTCAAGGTGGACAGATACGCAGTATTTT. Translating gives CASSSRWTDTQYF.

The rearrangement joins TRBV4-1 to TRBJ1-1; no firm D call. The CDR3 sequence is 14 residues long. V dropped 3 bases and J dropped 10 bases, with 18 bases sitting between them. CDR1 and CDR2 from the germline V gene are MGHRA and YSYEKL. The CDR3 DNA is TGCGCCAGCAGCCAGGGAACAACCGGTGTTGGAGCTTTCTTT. This codes for CASSQGTTGVGAFF.

This clone was counted only a few times. The V and J genes are TRBV30 and TRBJ2-3; TRBD1 aligns across 8 bases. The germline V gene encodes CDR1 GTSNPN and CDR2 SVGIG (reference sequence). V lost 7 bases, J lost 6 bases, and 27 bases stayed unmatched. This CDR3 is 19 amino acids long. The CDR3 nucleotides are TGTGCCTTAACCGCGGGGACAGGCGACCCCCCCTTACCATTGGATACGCAGTATTTT. It codes for CALTAGTGDPPLPLDTQYF. Supplemented by reference TRBV30 and TRBJ2-3, the full variable domain reads SQTIHQWPATLVQPVGSPLSLECTVEGTSNPNLYWYRQAAGRGLQLLFYSVGIGQISSEVPQNLSASRPQDRQFILSSKKLLLSDSGFYLCALTAGTGDPPLPLDTQYFGPGTRLTVL.

CDR3 coding DNA: TGTGCCACGACCGGCACAGGGGCGCTGACTGAAGCTTTCTTT. Translating it yields CATTGTGALTEAFF. V and J are TRBV15 and TRBJ1-1, with 7 bases fitting TRBD1. The CDR3 extends over 14 amino acids. V was pared by 9 bases and J by 5 bases, with 12 bases of the junction left unmatched. The V gene's germline CDR1 is LNHNV and CDR2 YYDKDF (reference sequence).

This clone was detected a few times. The gene calls are TRBV27 and TRBJ1-2; weak D call: TRBD1 (5 bases). Germline V gene data show CDR1 as MNHEY and CDR2 as SMNVEV (reference sequence). V was pared by 6 bases and J by 4 bases, with 12 bases between. This CDR3 spans 13 amino acids. This CDR3 is CASSRDRIYGYTF. CDR3 sequence (DNA): TGTGCCAGCAGCCGGGACCGAATCTATGGCTACACCTTC.

The chain carries TRBV2 and TRBJ1-2; tentative D call: TRBD1 (6 bases). The CDR3 spans 13 residues. Deletions cut 5 bases from V and 6 bases from J, with 13 bases between. From germline, CDR1 is SNHLY and CDR2 FYNNEI. In DNA, the CDR3 is TGTGCCAGCAGTCCATGGGGGGCTGATGGCTACACCTTC. Residues: CASSPWGADGYTF.

The rearrangement uses TRBV19 and TRBJ1-2, with 9 bases matching TRBD1. Losses at the gene ends were 6 bases for V and 8 bases for J; bases not matched to a gene: 7. CDR3 length: 13 amino acids. CDR1 LNHDA and CDR2 SQIVND come from the germline V gene (reference sequence). The CDR3 coding sequence is TGTGCCAGTAGCCTACAGGGGGCTGGCGGCTACACCTTC. It specifies CASSLQGAGGYTF.

This clone was counted once. The rearrangement joins TRBV19 to TRBJ1-4, with D possibly being TRBD1 (5 bases). The CDR3 totals 18 residues. Trimming removed 2 bases from V and 0 bases from J, with 16 bases in between. Germline CDR1 reads LNHDA; CDR2 reads SQIVND (reference sequence). The CDR3 region is CASSIRLQGGATNEKLFF. In DNA form, the CDR3 reads TGTGCCAGTAGTATAAGGCTTCAGGGAGGCGCAACTAATGAAAAACTGTTTTTT.

This clone occurred a few times. The rearrangement links TRBV5-1 to TRBJ2-7, with TRBD1 identical over 7 bases. The CDR3 spans 15 residues. Germline-derived CDR1 and CDR2 are SGHRS and YFSETQ. The V gene end was trimmed by 0 bases and the J gene end by 5 bases; junction bases not matched to a gene: 8. The CDR3 is CASSLGQGRKNEQYF. The CDR3 region has the DNA TGCGCCAGCAGCTTGGGACAGGGACGCAAAAACGAGCAGTACTTC.

In regard to this clone: Other DNA sequences within the sample encode an identical CDR3. The gene calls are TRBV6-1 and TRBJ1-2; 8 bases match TRBD1. The trim removed 6 bases at V and 4 bases at J, leaving 4 bases unmatched. The CDR3 runs to 13 residues. CDR1 MNHNS and CDR2 SASEGT come from the germline V gene. This CDR3 is CASSGTGRYGYTF. CDR3 DNA: TGTGCCAGCAGCGGGACAGGCCGCTATGGCTACACCTTC.